This T cell receptor beta chain was recovered during a study of vaccination and CD4 T cells after COVID-19 (dated by TCRdb to the early 2020s). Regarding the complete study: Convalescent patients had a positive SARS-CoV-2 result on nasal swab PCR, and of these patients, 8 or 9 had mild disease and one had severe disease. In some eleven COVID-19 convalescent patients and a handful of infection-naive healthy vaccine recipients, researchers compared the spike-specific CD4+ TCR repertoire from before mRNA vaccination with the repertoire from after. Post-COVID blood samples were collected from convalescent patients a median of approximately 100 days after diagnosis, with a range of about 30 to 161 days. Participants received two doses of either the Pfizer-BioNTech BNT162b2 vaccine (n=8) or the Moderna mRNA-1273 vaccine (n=2). Post-vaccine blood samples were obtained a median of about 72 days after the second vaccine dose, with a range of 14 to 241 days. As controls, cultures received a CEFX viral epitope pool (the positive control), an HIV-1 Nef peptide pool (the negative control), or no peptide at all. For stimulating the cultures, overlapping spike peptide pools were used, derived from SARS-CoV-2 as well as from the common cold coronaviruses HCoV-NL63, HCoV-OC43 and HCoV-229E. The convalescent cohort included six males and four females, with two Hispanic individuals, seven Caucasians, two Asians and one multiracial person. Overall study outcomes, separate from this receptor: Only a relatively small number of convalescent patients were included in the study, and early timepoints following natural infection were not analyzed. Of the vaccine-specific clones in convalescent patients, 304 of 307, or nearly all, reacted only to SARS-CoV-2 spike and did not cross-react with common cold coronaviruses. The median count of SARS-CoV-2-reactive clonotypes went up from roughly 21 after infection to roughly 38 after vaccination, although the change was not significant. Among convalescent patients, a median about 86% of the SARS-CoV-2-reactive clones seen after vaccination appeared only after vaccination, which suggests priming specific to the vaccine.

The library was prepared using PCR. At the Johns Hopkins FTIC core, DNA from the cultured CD4+ T cells underwent TCR sequencing with the Oncomine TCR Beta short-read assay. Genomic DNA was extracted from the cultured CD4+ T cells with the QIAamp micro DNA kit. The Oncomine TCR Beta libraries from cultured CD4+ T cells were pooled using unique dual indexes and then sequenced on an Illumina iSeq 100. In the authors' own workflow: Non-productive sequences were removed, and CDR3s that did not start with C, did not end with F or W, or were shorter than 7 amino acids were discarded. Antigen-specific clonotypes were identified with the MANAFEST web application by comparing peptide-stimulated wells with reference and other culture wells. Positive clones required FDR below 0.05, an odds ratio above 5, and productive frequency above 0.1% in at least two of three replicate wells. A clonotype counted as cross-reactive if it showed significant expansion both in the SARS-CoV-2 spike wells and in at least one common cold coronavirus spike condition. Using R version 3.6.1, CDR3 homology was evaluated through Levenshtein distances (stringdist) along with unrooted phylogenetic trees (ape). TCRdb ran its own pipeline on the public reads, namely fastp trimming at Q25 and MiXCR clone calling, and kept in-frame beta chains. Every entry covers one CDR3 protein and lists the most common genes and DNA from its rows. TCRdb's processing, not the authors' own work, is the source of the V and J calls. The sample table lists over 11,000 distinct CDR3 sequences, approximately 24% of them with a count of one. The ten most abundant clones make up about a sixth of the sample.

The treatment or condition label of this sample denotes: roughly 11-day PBMC culture with coronavirus spike peptide pools or control peptides (ViraFEST assay). The ViraFEST assay was used in the study, in which antigen-specific T cells were expanded with peptide pools and expanded clonotypes were subsequently identified by TCR sequencing. Positive SARS-CoV-2 PCR tests in the convalescent patients dated from March to December 2020, before Alpha, Beta and Delta variants emerged in the United States. Each well held two million PBMCs cultured with roughly 10 ug/ml peptide pools in IMDM containing 5% human AB serum and 9.5 to 10 IU/ml IL-2. Half of the culture medium was replaced with fresh IL-2-containing medium on days 3 and 7. CD4+ T cells were isolated after around 11 days of culture through negative selection using the EasySep CD4+ T cell isolation kit. PBMCs were separated from whole blood using Ficoll-Paque Plus gradient centrifugation and then either used fresh or cryopreserved at -140C. Each culture condition was generally run in triplicate wells.

The CDR1 and CDR2 encoded by the germline V gene (reference sequence) are DFQATT and SNEGSKA. Cut back by 5 bases and 2 bases, the V and J ends lie 16 bases apart. Taken from cysteine to phenylalanine, the CDR3 has 14 residues. Only the CDR3 portion is preserved as DNA: 42 bases, with reading frame beginning at the first base. Of note for this clonotype: The antigen it binds to is not known. It has no much larger one-base neighbor in the sample; base qualities were not kept.

The sample consisted of CD4+ T cells from blood, cultured in vitro, taken after SARS-CoV-2 vaccination. The receptor was derived from a human donor who had recovered from COVID-19. The rearranged chain carries TRBV20-1 and TRBJ2-7, with a tentative D call of TRBD1 or TRBD2, each matching 5 bases. CDR3 loop: CSAFRDGSTYEQYF. The DNA sequence is given as TGCAGTGCTTTTCGGGACGGATCGACCTACGAGCAGTACTTC.